Below are 29 T cell receptor beta chains sequenced from a single sample in a study of OX40 agonist ivuxolimab in advanced cancers. Assay used: immunoSEQ multiplex PCR; TCRdb lists only in-frame clones, some missing. The profile shows about 30,000 clones, approximately 84% of them singletons. The sequencing here drew on CD4+ or CD8+ T cells sorted from blood, taken in a trial of the OX40 agonist ivuxolimab. These receptor sequences come from an adult with an advanced solid tumor such as melanoma, head and neck, liver or kidney cancer.

The chain is built from TRBV5-5 and TRBJ2-3, with D uncertain. V dropped 1 base and J dropped 0 bases, with 9 bases sitting between them. CDR1 and CDR2 from the germline V gene are SGHKS and YYEKEE (reference sequence). The CDR3 runs 15 residues. The CDR3 coding sequence is TGTGCCAGCAGCTTGAGTGTGTCTAGCACAGATACGCAGTATTTT. Protein: CASSLSVSSTDTQYF.

This chain uses TRBV29-1 with TRBJ2-2; no definite D call. Trimming removed 7 bases from V and 5 bases from J, with 8 bases in between. The CDR3 is 11 residues long. Germline assignment: CDR1 SQVTM and CDR2 ANQGSEA. The CDR3 is CSAGATGELFF. CDR3 bases: TGCAGCGCCGGCGCTACCGGGGAGCTGTTTTTT.

The gene calls are TRBV13 and TRBJ2-3, with 13 positions matching TRBD2. The CDR3 covers 19 residues. Germline CDR1 reads PRHDT; CDR2 reads FYEKMQ (reference sequence). The junction had 13 bases not matched to a gene; V was cut back by 4 bases and J by 3 bases. The CDR3 nucleotides read TGTGCCAGCAGCTCCAGGACTAGCGGGAGTGGGGATAGTACAGATACGCAGTATTTT. Amino acids: CASSSRTSGSGDSTDTQYF. Looking up the rest from reference TRBV13 and TRBJ2-3 gives the full variable domain: AAGVIQSPRHLIKEKRETATLKCYPIPRHDTVYWYQQGPGQDPQFLISFYEKMQSDKGSIPDRFSAQQFSDYHSELNMSSLELGDSALYFCASSSRTSGSGDSTDTQYFGPGTRLTVL.

The rearrangement joins TRBV19 to TRBJ2-1; 8 bases line up with TRBD2. Germline trimming cut 5 bases from V and 3 bases from J; bases unmatched to any gene: 3. The CDR3 has 14 amino acids. Germline V gene sequence: CDR1 LNHDA, CDR2 SQIVND (reference sequence). CDR3 DNA: TGTGCCAGTAGTTCCGGGGGGGGCTACAATGAGCAGTTCTTC. This codes for CASSSGGGYNEQFF.

The gene calls are TRBV9 and TRBJ2-7; the D call may be TRBD1 or TRBD2 (6 bases each). This CDR3 contains 12 residues. V dropped 7 bases and J dropped 2 bases, with 10 bases sitting between them. CDR1 and CDR2 from the germline V gene are SGDLS and YYNGEE. CDR3 sequence reads: CASGGGTYEQYF. The DNA of the CDR3 is TGTGCCAGCGGGGGCGGGACCTACGAGCAGTACTTC.

The chain uses TRBV5-1 and TRBJ2-7, with 10 bases matching TRBD2. The germline V gene encodes CDR1 SGHRS and CDR2 YFSETQ. V lost 1 base, J lost 2 bases, and 0 bases stayed unmatched. CDR3 size: 14 residues. CDR3 bases: TGCGCCAGCAGCTTGACTAGCGGGACCTACGAGCAGTACTTC. Amino acids: CASSLTSGTYEQYF.

J is TRBJ1-3 and V is TRBV7-8; no definite D call. V gave up 4 bases and J gave up 0 bases, with 10 bases separating them. This CDR3 spans 15 amino acids. Germline values: CDR1 SGHVS, CDR2 FQNEAQ. CDR3 residues: CASSYSGSSGNTIYF. The CDR3, as DNA: TGTGCCAGCAGCTACTCGGGCAGCTCTGGAAACACCATATATTTT.

The chain is built from TRBV4-1 and TRBJ1-2; D is uncertain. Trimming took 0 bases from V and 0 from J, leaving 5 bases between them. Looked up from germline, CDR1 is MGHRA and CDR2 is YSYEKL. CDR3 length: 14 amino acids. The CDR3 region has the DNA TGCGCCAGCAGCCAAGATATCGCTAACTATGGCTACACCTTC. Encoded protein: CASSQDIANYGYTF.

The chain has TRBV4-1 and TRBJ1-1, with 7 bases matching TRBD1. Germline CDR1 is MGHRA and CDR2 is YSYEKL. V shed 4 bases, J shed 5 bases, and the junction held 4 bases outside the gene matches. The CDR3 extends over 13 amino acids. The CDR3 sequence: CASSPGGGTEAFF. CDR3 in DNA: TGCGCCAGCAGCCCAGGGGGGGGAACTGAAGCTTTCTTT.

This chain connects TRBV7-9 to TRBJ1-5, with TRBD1 matching 7 bases. Germline-derived CDR1 and CDR2 are SEHNR and FQNEAQ (reference sequence). J lost 0 bases, V lost 5 bases, and 4 bases had no gene match. The CDR3 totals 15 residues. The CDR3: CASSQGGISNQPQHF. Here the CDR3 DNA reads TGTGCCAGCAGCCAGGGGGGGATTAGCAATCAGCCCCAGCATTTT. The complete variable domain, with remaining parts taken from reference TRBV7-9 and TRBJ1-5, reads DTGVSQNPRHKITKRGQNVTFRCDPISEHNRLYWYRQTLGQGPEFLTYFQNEAQLEKSRLLSDRFSAERPKGSFSTLEIQRTEQGDSAMYLCASSQGGISNQPQHFGDGTRLSIL.

V gene TRBV30 combines with J gene TRBJ2-7; a possible D gene is TRBD1 (6 bases). The CDR3 runs 14 residues. Trimming took off 1 base at V and 3 bases at J, with 13 bases between the two ends. Germline lookup yields CDR1 GTSNPN and CDR2 SVGIG (reference sequence). The chain's CDR3 is CAWSALKGDYEQYF. The CDR3 nucleotides read TGTGCCTGGAGTGCACTGAAGGGGGACTACGAGCAGTACTTC.

In its sample, this clone was seen once. The gene calls are TRBV7-8 and TRBJ1-5; D uncertain. This CDR3 contains 12 residues. Germline lookup yields CDR1 SGHVS and CDR2 FQNEAQ. V was shortened by 5 bases and J by 3 bases, with 5 bases between the two germline ends. CDR3 DNA sequence: TGTGCCAGCAGCGCGCCCAATCAGCCCCAGCATTTT. Protein: CASSAPNQPQHF.

V usage is TRBV9 and J usage is TRBJ2-2; 8 nucleotides match TRBD1. The CDR3 runs to 14 residues. Germline CDR1 and CDR2: SGDLS and YYNGEE. The J segment lost 5 bases and the V segment lost 4 bases, leaving 4 bases of the junction unmatched. The CDR3 is CASSPTGGTGELFF. The CDR3 DNA reads as TGTGCCAGCAGCCCAACAGGGGGTACCGGGGAGCTGTTTTTT.

Only one count was recorded for this clone. The V gene is TRBV11-2, the J gene TRBJ1-2; D perhaps matches TRBD1 (6 bases). The ends were cut back, 1 base at V and 0 bases at J, with 6 bases in the middle. This CDR3 region has 14 residues. The germline CDR1 and CDR2 sequences are SGHAT and FQNNGV. CDR3 in DNA: TGTGCCAGCAGCTTAGGGGACACTAACTATGGCTACACCTTC. The encoded protein is CASSLGDTNYGYTF.

V is TRBV6-5 and J is TRBJ2-5; D is unclear. Germline V gene data show CDR1 as MNHEY and CDR2 as SVGAGI. This CDR3 comprises 11 residues. V lost 7 bases to trimming and J lost 5 bases, with 8 bases between them. CDR3 loop: CASTTQETQYF. CDR3 in DNA: TGTGCCAGCACCACCCAGGAGACCCAGTACTTC.

The rearrangement uses TRBV18 and TRBJ1-2, with TRBD1 matching over 7 bases. V shed 6 bases and J 0 bases; nucleotides not matched to a gene: 22. Germline CDR1 reads KGHSH; CDR2 reads LQKENI. The CDR3 is 20 residues long. Here the CDR3 reads CASSPGQVLPLLSPNYGYTF. CDR3 sequence (DNA): TGTGCCAGCTCCCCCGGACAGGTCCTTCCCCTCCTCTCTCCTAACTATGGCTACACCTTC.

Details on this clone: The CDR3 end shows no conserved phenylalanine or tryptophan, and so a read error is likely. The DNA is left out, because the CDR3 cannot be placed on it with certainty; the CDR3 is given as TCRdb lists it. The chain recombines TRBV10-2 with TRBJ2-7; the D call in the table, TRBD2, was not verified against the DNA. The CDR3 totals 14 residues, both ends included. The V gene's germline CDR1 is WSHSY and CDR2 SAAADI. CDR3 loop: CASSEGLAGVPTVG.

This sequence joins TRBV13 and TRBJ1-2; D gene unclear. Germline CDR1 PRHDT, CDR2 FYEKMQ (reference sequence). V was cut by 0 bases and J by 0 bases, with 8 bases left in between. The CDR3 contains 15 residues. Written as DNA, the CDR3 is TGTGCCAGCAGCTTAGGCGGCACCTCTAACTATGGCTACACCTTC. Translating it yields CASSLGGTSNYGYTF.

Only a few counts were recorded for this clone. The chain carries TRBV9 and TRBJ1-4, with 8 bases that match TRBD1. The V gene's germline CDR1 is SGDLS and CDR2 YYNGEE. V gave up 3 bases and J gave up 8 bases; unmatched junction bases: 6. The CDR3 has 14 residues. CDR3 DNA: TGTGCCAGCAGCGAGACAGGGGTTAAGGAAAAACTGTTTTTT. Translation: CASSETGVKEKLFF.

The chain is built from TRBV30 and TRBJ2-7; D is unresolved. V lost 0 bases and J 4 bases, leaving 13 bases between the germline ends. Germline V gene sequence: CDR1 GTSNPN, CDR2 SVGIG (reference sequence). The CDR3 contains 14 residues. The CDR3 sequence: CAWSVPTRTYEQYF. CDR3 bases: TGTGCCTGGAGTGTCCCGACACGGACGTACGAGCAGTACTTC.

This chain joins TRBV5-4 and TRBJ2-7, with 8 bases lining up with TRBD1. The CDR3 sequence is 15 residues long. CDR1 SGHNT and CDR2 YYREEE come from the germline V gene (reference sequence). Unmatched junction bases numbered 6, after V lost 4 bases and J lost 0 bases. CDR3 protein: CASSIGQGASYEQYF. The CDR3 coding sequence is TGTGCCAGCAGCATCGGACAGGGCGCCTCCTACGAGCAGTACTTC.

Concerning this clone: Mismatch with germline at one junction end may stem from a read error. The chain is built from TRBV5-6 and TRBJ1-2; D is unclear. The length of the CDR3 is 12 residues. Germline V CDR1 and CDR2: SGHDT, YYEEEE. The CDR3 spells CASSLLGATPRF. The CDR3, as DNA: TGTGCCAGCAGCTTGTTGGGAGCGACACCCCGCTTC.

The sample holds one count of this clone. The chain employs TRBV15 and TRBJ1-2; D is unclear. V dropped 0 bases and J dropped 2 bases, with 10 bases sitting between them. The CDR3 runs to 15 residues. Germline V lookup: CDR1 LNHNV, CDR2 YYDKDF (reference sequence). The chain's CDR3 is CATSRDFGGNYGYTF. The CDR3 DNA reads TGTGCCACCAGCAGAGATTTTGGCGGAAACTATGGCTACACCTTC.

This chain connects TRBV5-4 to TRBJ2-5, with 10 bases lining up with TRBD1. V shed 3 bases, J shed 6 bases, and the junction held 8 bases outside the gene matches. CDR1 is SGHNT and CDR2 is YYREEE in the germline V gene (reference sequence). This CDR3 has 15 amino acids. As DNA, the CDR3 is TGTGCCAGCAGCTCCCCGGGACAGGGGCGAAAGACCCAGTACTTC. It codes for CASSSPGQGRKTQYF.

V usage is TRBV10-3 and J usage is TRBJ2-7; TRBD1 is a possible D gene (5 bases). Between the trimmed V and J ends, which lost 4 bases and 6 bases, there was a span of 19 bases. The CDR3 spans 15 residues. CDR1 is ENHRY and CDR2 is SYGVKD in the germline V gene. The CDR3 here is CAISVGRTPGREQYF. The CDR3 coding sequence is TGTGCCATCAGTGTGGGGCGAACACCGGGCCGCGAGCAGTACTTC.

This chain connects TRBV10-3 to TRBJ2-3; 10 bases fit TRBD1. CDR3 length: 15 amino acids. CDR1 ENHRY and CDR2 SYGVKD come from the germline V gene. Trimming removed 4 bases from V and 3 bases from J; junction bases left unmatched: 4. The DNA for the CDR3 is TGTGCCATCAGTGTTTGGACAGGGGGAACAGATACGCAGTATTTT. Translating gives CAISVWTGGTDTQYF.

This clone was seen just once. The rearrangement links TRBV15 to TRBJ1-1; 10 nucleotides align to TRBD1. The V segment lost 5 bases and the J segment 4 bases; nucleotides outside the gene matches: 10. CDR3 length: 16 residues. Germline V gene data show CDR1 as LNHNV and CDR2 as YYDKDF (reference sequence). The chain's CDR3 is CATSELRGTGVTEAFF. In DNA form, the CDR3 reads TGTGCCACCAGCGAGCTGAGGGGGACAGGGGTCACTGAAGCTTTCTTT. The entire variable domain, with the rest obtained from reference TRBV15 and TRBJ1-1, is as follows: DAMVIQNPRYQVTQFGKPVTLSCSQTLNHNVMYWYQQKSSQAPKLLFHYYDKDFNNEADTPDNFQSRRPNTSFCFLDIRSPGLGDTAMYLCATSELRGTGVTEAFFGQGTRLTVV.

The table lists this clone with a few counts. Other DNA sequences in this sample translate to the same CDR3. The genes are TRBV6-6 and TRBJ2-1; D remains ambiguous. Trimming shortened V by 2 bases and J by 6 bases, and 5 bases separated the two germline ends. The CDR3 extends over 12 amino acids. Germline CDR1 and CDR2: MNHNY and SVGAGI (reference sequence). CDR3 DNA: TGTGCCAGCAGTTACGGGCCCAATGAGCAGTTCTTC. Its protein product is CASSYGPNEQFF.

The V and J genes are TRBV29-1 and TRBJ1-2; 9 bases are shared with TRBD1. CDR3 size: 13 residues. V shed 5 bases, J shed 4 bases, and the junction held 5 bases outside the gene matches. CDR1 SQVTM and CDR2 ANQGSEA come from the germline V gene. CDR3 in amino acids: CSVLGTGSYGYTF. The CDR3 DNA follows: TGCAGCGTTTTGGGGACAGGGTCCTATGGCTACACCTTC.